The rows below give T cell receptor beta chains drawn from one sample of a study of post-analysis software for immune sequencing data. In TCRdb, the PCR reads were re-called with MiXCR into one record per CDR3 protein. The sample holds about 190,000 distinct CDR3 sequences, 29% seen once. The sequenced sample was blood. The receptor set was obtained from a girl younger than 18 with multiple sclerosis. Both conserved end residues are part of each CDR3. D genes are given only for firm matches. Only some rows state a clone size, as once, few, many or a class for expanded clones.

v_gene	j_gene	abundance	d_gene	CDR3aa	CDR3nt
TRBV12-3/TRBV12-4	TRBJ2-1	many	TRBD2	CASRGGYNEQFF	TGTGCCAGCCGCGGGGGGTACAATGAGCAGTTCTTC
TRBV20-1	TRBJ1-5	NA	NA	CSARATASNQPQHF	TGCAGTGCTAGAGCTACAGCTAGCAATCAGCCCCAGCATTTT
TRBV3-1	TRBJ1-1	NA	NA	CASRQTTLGAEAFF	TGTGCCAGCAGGCAGACAACGTTGGGGGCTGAAGCTTTCTTT
TRBV30	TRBJ2-7	many	NA	CAWSPGTAYEQYF	TGTGCCTGGAGTCCCGGGACGGCCTACGAGCAGTACTTC
TRBV20-1	TRBJ2-6	many	NA	CSARDRVSGANVLTF	TGCAGTGCTAGAGATCGTGTCTCTGGGGCCAACGTCCTGACTTTC
TRBV28	TRBJ2-2	few	TRBD1	CASSPPMGQTTFTGELFF	TGTGCCAGCAGTCCCCCTATGGGACAGACTACCTTCACCGGGGAGCTGTTTTTT
TRBV5-1	TRBJ1-1	NA	TRBD1	CASSTDRGSMNTKAFF	TGCGCCAGCAGCACCGACAGGGGATCAATGAACACTAAAGCTTTCTTT
TRBV10-1	TRBJ2-7	many	TRBD2	CASSESASGSGYEQYF	TGCGCCAGCAGTGAGTCGGCTAGCGGGAGTGGCTACGAGCAGTACTTC
TRBV6-5	TRBJ2-3	many	NA	CASSYAGASTDTQYF	TGTGCCAGCAGTTACGCCGGGGCTAGCACAGATACGCAGTATTTT
TRBV4-1	TRBJ1-3	NA	NA	CASSQGGAGNTIYF	TGCGCCAGCAGCCAAGGTGGGGCTGGAAACACCATATATTTT
TRBV29-1	TRBJ1-4	many	NA	CSVAWGRYEKLFF	TGCAGCGTTGCTTGGGGACGGTATGAAAAACTGTTTTTT
TRBV28	TRBJ2-5	few	NA	CASGPLVGKGETQYF	TGTGCCAGTGGGCCTTTGGTCGGGAAAGGAGAGACCCAGTACTTC
TRBV5-4	TRBJ2-1	many	NA	CASSLPIRSDNEQFF	TGTGCCAGCAGCTTGCCCATTCGAAGCGACAATGAGCAGTTCTTC
TRBV7-9	TRBJ1-5	few	NA	CASSSTGLQPQHF	TGTGCCAGCAGCTCCACAGGGCTTCAGCCCCAGCATTTT
TRBV12-3/TRBV12-4	TRBJ2-7	NA	TRBD1	CASSSGQTLSYNEQYF	TGTGCCAGCAGTTCGGGACAGACCTTGTCCTACAATGAGCAGTACTTC
TRBV7-3	TRBJ2-5	many	NA	CASSPGAHPQETQYF	TGTGCCAGCAGCCCCGGGGCCCATCCACAAGAGACCCAGTACTTC
TRBV30	TRBJ1-4	few	TRBD1	CAWSRGQGLFF	TGTGCCTGGAGTCGGGGACAGGGGCTGTTTTTT
TRBV24-1	TRBJ2-1	NA	NA	CATSAPSSYNEQFF	TGTGCCACCAGTGCTCCTTCCTCCTACAATGAGCAGTTCTTC
TRBV5-1	TRBJ2-5	NA	TRBD1	CASSLSGTGSETQYF	TGCGCCAGCAGCTTGTCCGGGACAGGGTCGGAGACCCAGTACTTC
TRBV6-5	TRBJ1-6	few	NA	CASSYDRNSPLHF	TGTGCCAGCAGTTACGACAGAAATTCACCCCTCCACTTT
TRBV6-2/TRBV6-3	TRBJ2-1	NA	TRBD2	CASSSPGAGVDNEQFF	TGTGCCAGCAGTTCCCCGGGAGCGGGGGTCGACAATGAGCAGTTCTTC
TRBV20-1	TRBJ2-1	many	NA	CSARGLAVSYNEQFF	TGCAGTGCTAGGGGGCTGGCGGTCTCCTACAATGAGCAGTTCTTC
TRBV6-1	TRBJ2-1	many	TRBD1	CASSRGPSYNEQFF	TGTGCCAGCAGCAGGGGGCCTTCCTACAATGAGCAGTTCTTC
TRBV4-1	TRBJ1-1	NA	NA	CAGSQGISFLVGTKVTEAFF	TGCGCCGGCAGCCAAGGAATAAGTTTTTTGGTTGGGACGAAGGTCACTGAAGCTTTCTTT
TRBV20-1	TRBJ2-5	many	NA	CSASLTGQETQYF	TGCAGTGCTAGTTTAACAGGGCAAGAGACCCAGTACTTC
TRBV20-1	TRBJ2-7	few	TRBD2	CSAVTSGRTYEQYF	TGCAGTGCTGTGACTAGCGGGAGAACATACGAGCAGTACTTC
TRBV20-1	TRBJ1-2	NA	TRBD1	CSARNPGDRNYGYTF	TGCAGTGCTAGAAATCCAGGGGACAGGAACTATGGCTACACCTTC
TRBV27	TRBJ2-3	many	NA	CASSWFQGSTDTQYF	TGTGCCAGCAGTTGGTTTCAGGGGAGCACAGATACGCAGTATTTT
TRBV7-9	TRBJ1-5	NA	NA	CASSFGGSNRPQHF	TGTGCCAGCAGCTTTGGGGGGAGCAATCGGCCCCAGCATTTT
TRBV7-7	TRBJ2-1	few	TRBD2	CASSWAGEYNEQFF	TGTGCCAGCAGCTGGGCGGGGGAGTACAATGAGCAGTTCTTC
TRBV7-9	TRBJ2-7	NA	TRBD2	CASSSQAGGTREQYF	TGTGCCAGCAGCTCACAAGCGGGGGGGACGAGGGAGCAGTACTTC
TRBV29-1	TRBJ2-7	many	NA	CSVVAGPYEQYF	TGCAGCGTTGTGGCAGGGCCCTACGAGCAGTACTTC
TRBV5-1	TRBJ1-1	few	NA	CASTLQGINTEAFF	TGCGCCAGCACCCTCCAGGGTATTAACACTGAAGCTTTCTTT
TRBV12-3/TRBV12-4	TRBJ2-3	many	NA	CASSLGDIASDTQYF	TGTGCCAGCAGTCTGGGGGATATCGCGTCAGATACGCAGTATTTT
TRBV28	TRBJ1-5	few	NA	CASSYWASQPQHF	TGTGCCAGCAGTTACTGGGCCAGCCAGCCCCAGCATTTT
TRBV12-3/TRBV12-4	TRBJ2-2	few	NA	CASSLKSAGELFF	TGTGCCAGCAGTTTAAAGAGTGCCGGGGAGCTGTTTTTT
TRBV5-1	TRBJ1-2	many	TRBD1	CASSSNTPGQGNYGYTF	TGCGCCAGCAGCTCGAACACACCGGGACAGGGAAACTATGGCTACACCTTC
TRBV7-9	TRBJ2-1	many	TRBD2	CASRSRGGPFNEQFF	TGTGCCAGCAGATCACGGGGGGGCCCGTTCAATGAGCAGTTCTTC
TRBV29-1	TRBJ2-7	many	TRBD1	CSVGAPTGTYEQYF	TGCAGCGTAGGGGCCCCGACAGGGACCTACGAGCAGTACTTC
TRBV5-1	TRBJ1-2	many	NA	CASSLDIQRSYGYTF	TGCGCCAGCAGCTTGGATATCCAGCGGAGCTATGGCTACACCTTC
TRBV30	TRBJ1-2	NA	TRBD1	CAWSVLQGANYGYTF	TGTGCCTGGAGTGTACTACAGGGGGCAAACTATGGCTACACCTTC
TRBV7-6	TRBJ1-1	few	TRBD1	CASSSAPTTGVGMNTEAFF	TGTGCCAGCAGCTCCGCCCCGACGACAGGGGTAGGCATGAACACTGAAGCTTTCTTT
TRBV27	TRBJ1-5	NA	TRBD1	CASFTGVWQPQHF	TGTGCCAGCTTCACAGGGGTTTGGCAGCCCCAGCATTTT
TRBV5-6	TRBJ2-7	NA	TRBD2	CAISAGLAGGYEQYF	TGTGCCATCAGCGCGGGACTAGCGGGGGGCTACGAGCAGTACTTC
TRBV6-1	TRBJ2-3	many	NA	CASSGRDTTSTDTQYF	TGTGCCAGCAGTGGTAGGGACACAACTAGCACAGATACGCAGTATTTT
TRBV5-1	TRBJ2-1	many	NA	CASSEGSSDEQFF	TGCGCCAGCAGCGAGGGTAGCAGCGATGAGCAGTTCTTC
TRBV12-3/TRBV12-4	TRBJ1-2	NA	NA	CASTRANYGYIF	TGTGCCAGCACCCGGGCTAACTATGGCTACATCTTC
TRBV15	TRBJ2-7	many	TRBD1	CATSTYRTGSDEQYF	TGTGCCACCAGCACCTACCGGACAGGGTCGGACGAGCAGTACTTC
TRBV12-3/TRBV12-4	TRBJ1-2	many	NA	CASRQDGNYGYTF	TGTGCCAGCAGACAAGACGGGAACTATGGCTACACCTTC
TRBV10-3	TRBJ2-7	many	NA	CAISESEGYEQYF	TGTGCCATCAGTGAGTCCGAGGGCTACGAGCAGTACTTC
TRBV7-8	TRBJ1-1	once	NA	CASSLALRLGSIAEAFF	TGTGCCAGCAGCTTAGCGCTACGTTTGGGGAGTATCGCTGAAGCTTTCTTT
TRBV5-5	TRBJ2-7	few	TRBD1	CASSLEGQGDRVWYF	TGTGCCAGCAGCTTGGAGGGACAGGGAGATCGGGTTTGGTACTTC
TRBV19	TRBJ2-1	NA	TRBD2	CASSASGRVNEQFF	TGTGCCAGTAGTGCCAGCGGGAGGGTGAATGAGCAGTTCTTC
TRBV29-1	TRBJ2-3	many	NA	CSEGSPRTDTQYF	TGCAGCGAGGGGAGTCCAAGGACAGATACGCAGTATTTT
TRBV2	TRBJ2-3	few	TRBD2	CASSGFGLVTDAQYF	TGTGCCAGCAGTGGATTTGGACTAGTCACAGATGCGCAGTATTTT